These 29 T cell receptor beta chains were all obtained from the same sample, sequenced in a study of post-analysis software for immune sequencing data. Study outcomes and limitations: Patients used about five TRBV segments, including TRBV5-6, TRBV5-1 and TRBV20-1, more often than controls.

The antigens of these receptors remain unknown. Sequencing libraries made from TCR beta cDNA carried unique molecular identifiers. TCRdb recomputed calls from the PCR reads with MiXCR, one row per CDR3 protein. Among under 650,000 distinct CDR3 sequences listed, 44% were seen once. Sequencing was performed on blood. The receptors shown here come from a girl aged 5 to 17 with multiple sclerosis.

This clonotype was counted a few times. The CDR3 DNA reads as TGTGCCAGCAGCTCACTAGCGGGACAGGCAGAGACCCAGTACTTC. This translates into CASSSLAGQAETQYF. The J gene is TRBJ2-5, the V gene TRBV11-3; the match to TRBD2 covers 10 bases. V gave up 4 bases and J gave up 4 bases; unmatched junction bases: 6. Germline CDR1 reads SGHNT; CDR2 reads YENEEA. CDR3 length equals 15 residues.

This clonotype occurred a few times. Here the CDR3 reads CASSHRGGYSNQPQHF. The CDR3 DNA reads TGTGCCAGCAGCCACAGGGGGGGGTATAGCAATCAGCCCCAGCATTTT. J is TRBJ1-5 and V is TRBV12-3 or TRBV12-4; 8 nucleotides align to TRBD1. With 6 bases clipped from V and 0 bases from J, the junction kept 7 bases outside the gene matches. This CDR3 has 16 amino acids.

Only a few counts were recorded for this clonotype. The chain joins TRBV29-1 to TRBJ2-1; possibly TRBD1 or TRBD2 for D (5 bases each). V lost 5 bases, J lost 9 bases, and 11 bases lay in between. CDR1 is SQVTM and CDR2 is ANQGSEA in the germline V gene. CDR3 length: 11 residues. CDR3 DNA: TGCAGCGTTTTCCCGAGGGGTGAGCAGTTCTTC. It is translated as CSVFPRGEQFF.

This clonotype occurred a few times. The V call is TRBV11-2, the J call TRBJ2-1; the match to TRBD2 covers 9 bases. Germline trimming cut 5 bases from V and 14 bases from J; bases unmatched to any gene: 13. Germline lookup yields CDR1 SGHAT and CDR2 FQNNGV. The CDR3 totals 14 residues. The CDR3 here is CASSHPGLAGEKFF. In nucleotides, the CDR3 is TGTGCCAGCAGCCACCCCGGGTTAGCGGGGGAGAAGTTCTTC.

V gene TRBV7-6 combines with J gene TRBJ2-5; 8 nucleotides match TRBD1. The J call may not be correct, given that the DNA end is closer to TRBJ2-7. Germline V gene lookup returns CDR1 SGHVS and CDR2 FNYEAQ. This CDR3 spans 15 amino acids. In DNA form, the CDR3 reads TGTGCCAGCAGCTTAGCCCAGGGGGCGCCCAACGAGCAGTACTTC. Translated, it gives CASSLAQGAPNEQYF.

Only one count was recorded for this clonotype. The chain recombines TRBV20-1 with TRBJ1-4; a weak D match, TRBD1 (5 bases). This CDR3 is 13 amino acids long. Germline V gene lookup returns CDR1 DFQATT and CDR2 SNEGSKA (reference sequence). V lost 0 bases and J 8 bases, leaving 10 bases between the germline ends. The CDR3 reads CSARDGRGEKLFF. The CDR3 bases are TGCAGTGCTAGAGATGGTCGGGGGGAAAAACTGTTTTTT.

The V gene is TRBV6-5, the J gene TRBJ2-1; 8 bases map to TRBD2. Germline values: CDR1 MNHEY, CDR2 SVGAGI. The CDR3 totals 18 residues. V was pared by 3 bases and J by 3 bases, with 13 bases of the junction left unmatched. The CDR3: CASSYGLAPTPDYNEQFF. DNA of the CDR3: TGTGCCAGCAGTTATGGACTAGCTCCAACGCCCGACTACAATGAGCAGTTCTTC.

The rearrangement links TRBV18 to TRBJ2-7; D is uncertain. V shed 1 base and J shed 2 bases, with 12 bases lying between them. This CDR3 contains 15 residues. Germline assignment: CDR1 KGHSH and CDR2 LQKENI. The CDR3 DNA reads as TGTGCCAGCTCACCACAAACGGCCACCCCCTACGAGCAGTACTTC. Translated, it gives CASSPQTATPYEQYF.

Concerning this clonotype: A much larger clonotype is one base distant, so this may be a read error. The rearrangement uses TRBV6-2 or TRBV6-3 and TRBJ2-7; D unresolved. This CDR3 contains 12 residues. Deletions cut 4 bases from V and 3 bases from J, with 7 bases between. The germline CDR1 and CDR2 sequences are MNHEY and SVGEGT. CDR3 loop: CASSCTVYEQYF. The CDR3 nucleotides are TGTGCCAGCAGTTGCACAGTCTACGAGCAGTACTTC.

The chain carries TRBV12-3 or TRBV12-4 and TRBJ2-3, with 14 bases that match TRBD2. J gave up 11 bases and V 2 bases, and 6 bases lay outside the gene matches. This CDR3 spans 15 amino acids. DNA of the CDR3: TGTGCCAGCAGTTTAACTGGACTAGCGGGGGGTTTGCAGTATTTT. It is translated as CASSLTGLAGGLQYF.

V usage is TRBV20-1 and J usage is TRBJ2-7; a possible D gene is TRBD1 (5 bases). The CDR3 is 14 amino acids. Germline V gives CDR1 DFQATT, CDR2 SNEGSKA (reference sequence). V was shortened by 2 bases and J by 1 base, with 12 bases between the two germline ends. Here the CDR3 DNA reads TGCAGTGCTAGATCGGACAAGGGTTCCTACGAGCAGTACTTC. Amino acids: CSARSDKGSYEQYF.

The chain links TRBV9 to TRBJ2-3, with TRBD2 matching over 8 bases. The junction had 16 bases not matched to a gene; V was cut back by 2 bases and J by 5 bases. From germline, CDR1 is SGDLS and CDR2 YYNGEE. This CDR3 spans 18 amino acids. The CDR3 loop reads CASSVAGSEREIGDTQYF. In DNA, the CDR3 is TGTGCCAGCAGCGTGGCGGGGTCGGAGCGGGAGATTGGAGATACGCAGTATTTT. Drawing the rest from reference TRBV9 and TRBJ2-3, the complete variable domain is DSGVTQTPKHLITATGQRVTLRCSPRSGDLSVYWYQQSLDQGLQFLIQYYNGEERAKGNILERFSAQQFPDLHSELNLSSLELGDSALYFCASSVAGSEREIGDTQYFGPGTRLTVL.

In this sample, this clonotype turned up a few times. This chain links TRBV7-8 with TRBJ1-4; TRBD1 matches 7 bases. V gave up 2 bases and J gave up 7 bases; unmatched junction bases: 7. Per the germline V gene, CDR1 is SGHVS and CDR2 is FQNEAQ. There are 15 residues in the CDR3. This chain's CDR3 is CASSLRRTGAEKLFF. In nucleotides, the CDR3 is TGTGCCAGCAGCTTACGCCGCACAGGGGCTGAAAAACTGTTTTTT.

Note on this clonotype: Its ends do not fully match the called genes, so a read error is possible. The chain employs TRBV9 and TRBJ2-3; D not certain. The CDR3 runs 13 residues. Germline V CDR1 and CDR2: SGDLS, YYNGEE. The CDR3 DNA follows: TGTGCCAGCGGCGTAACTTTTTTGAATACGCAGTATTTT. This translates into CASGVTFLNTQYF.

The chain employs TRBV24-1 and TRBJ2-1, with D uncertain. Germline V gene lookup returns CDR1 KGHDR and CDR2 SFDVKD. The CDR3 has 11 residues. V was pared by 7 bases and J by 6 bases, with 6 bases between. Written as DNA, the CDR3 is TGTGCCACCAGGTATCGCAATGAGCAGTTCTTC. Its translation: CATRYRNEQFF.

The J gene is TRBJ2-3, the V gene TRBV4-3, with 8 bases lining up with TRBD2. The CDR3 extends over 18 amino acids. The ends lost 0 bases at V and 2 bases at J; junction bases unmatched: 10. Germline V gene sequence: CDR1 LGHNA, CDR2 YSLEER. CDR3 sequence (DNA): TGCGCCAGCAGCCAAGATCTGGCGGGAGGTCTCCTCACAGATACGCAGTATTTT. Its translation is CASSQDLAGGLLTDTQYF.

The rearrangement uses TRBV12-3 or TRBV12-4 and TRBJ2-5; TRBD2 agrees at 13 bases. The CDR3 sequence is 19 residues long. V dropped 0 bases and J dropped 11; count of bases not matched to a gene: 18. The CDR3 region has the DNA TGTGCCAGCAGTTTAGCGGGACTAGCGGGATTGTTGGCTAGCAATGAGCAGTACTTC. It encodes CASSLAGLAGLLASNEQYF.

The J gene is TRBJ2-7, the V gene TRBV6-6; TRBD1 matches 9 bases. With V trimmed by 7 bases and J by 5 bases, 12 bases remained unmatched. CDR3 length equals 15 residues. The V gene's germline CDR1 is MNHNY and CDR2 SVGAGI (reference sequence). Here the CDR3 reads CASTQMGQGPHEQYF. CDR3 bases: TGTGCCAGCACACAAATGGGACAGGGTCCCCACGAGCAGTACTTC.

This clonotype was recorded once. V and J are TRBV12-3 or TRBV12-4 and TRBJ2-4; D might be TRBD1 (5 bases). This CDR3 contains 16 residues. V lost 6 bases to trimming and J lost 1 base, with 16 bases between them. The CDR3 DNA reads TGTGCCAGCAGCCTCAGGGAAGGGGTTGCCAAAAACATTCAGTACTTC. This gives the protein CASSLREGVAKNIQYF.

This clonotype was counted a few times. V usage is TRBV5-5 and J usage is TRBJ2-3, with D maybe TRBD1 (8 bases). V lost 6 bases to trimming and J lost 4 bases, with 15 bases between them. This CDR3 spans 14 amino acids. Germline lookup yields CDR1 SGHKS and CDR2 YYEKEE (reference sequence). In nucleotides, the CDR3 is TGTGCCAGCACTTACAGGGGGGGCGCAGATACGCAGTATTTT. It translates to CASTYRGGADTQYF. Together with reference TRBV5-5 and TRBJ2-3, the CDR3 gives the full variable domain: DAGVTQSPTHLIKTRGQQVTLRCSPISGHKSVSWYQQVLGQGPQFIFQYYEKEERGRGNFPDRFSARQFPNYSSELNVNALLLGDSALYLCASTYRGGADTQYFGPGTRLTVL.

This chain uses TRBV7-9 with TRBJ1-6, with no clear D. Germline V lookup: CDR1 SEHNR, CDR2 FQNEAQ (reference sequence). Trimming took off 5 bases at V and 5 bases at J, with 16 bases between the two ends. This CDR3 is built from 16 residues. CDR3 sequence: CASSARRPRDNSPLHF. CDR3 bases: TGTGCCAGCAGCGCGCGAAGACCTAGAGATAATTCACCCCTCCACTTT.

V gene TRBV6-1 combines with J gene TRBJ2-5, with TRBD1 identical over 7 bases. This CDR3 is built from 13 residues. Germline V gene data show CDR1 as MNHNS and CDR2 as SASEGT. J was trimmed by 5 bases and V by 7 bases; bases with no gene match: 7. The CDR3: CASMGQTRETQYF. The CDR3, as DNA: TGTGCCAGCATGGGACAGACCAGGGAGACCCAGTACTTC.

The chain has TRBV12-3 or TRBV12-4 and TRBJ1-2; D not resolved. V gave up 6 bases and J gave up 6 bases, with 17 bases separating them. This CDR3 spans 14 amino acids. The CDR3: CASSLLLVTHGYTF. DNA for the CDR3: TGTGCCAGCAGCCTTTTACTGGTGACTCATGGCTACACCTTC.

V is TRBV10-2 and J is TRBJ1-5; D call uncertain. Per the germline V gene, CDR1 is WSHSY and CDR2 is SAAADI. V lost 3 bases and J lost 0, with 6 bases in between. The CDR3 consists of 14 residues. CDR3 protein: CASSDPYSNQPQHF. CDR3 nucleotide sequence: TGCGCCAGCAGTGACCCGTATAGCAATCAGCCCCAGCATTTT.

This clonotype was seen only a few times. V usage is TRBV7-8 and J usage is TRBJ2-3; the D call may be TRBD1 or TRBD2 (5 bases each). Germline-derived CDR1 and CDR2 are SGHVS and FQNEAQ. V shed 5 bases and J shed 4 bases, with 19 bases lying between them. The CDR3 contains 16 residues. The CDR3: CASSPRVRGVPDTQYF. CDR3 bases: TGTGCCAGCAGCCCCCGGGTCCGAGGGGTACCAGATACGCAGTATTTT.

The CDR3 DNA sequence: TGCAGTGCTAGATCTCTCCGGGGGAACACTGAAGCTTTCTTT. Translation gives CSARSLRGNTEAFF. V gene TRBV20-1 combines with J gene TRBJ1-1, with D hard to call. CDR1 DFQATT and CDR2 SNEGSKA come from the germline V gene (reference sequence). Trimming removed 2 bases from V and 1 base from J, with 11 bases in between. This CDR3 has 14 residues.

The V call is TRBV5-1, the J call TRBJ1-2; 8 bases fit TRBD1. Germline V gives CDR1 SGHRS, CDR2 YFSETQ. There are 15 residues in the CDR3. V was clipped by 0 bases and J by 6 bases; unmatched bases: 7. In nucleotides, the CDR3 is TGCGCCAGCAGCTTGGGATTGCAGGGACAGGATGGCTACACCTTC. Translated, it gives CASSLGLQGQDGYTF.

The J gene is TRBJ1-1, the V gene TRBV10-3, with 7 positions matching TRBD1. The CDR3 sequence is 13 residues long. The J segment lost 4 bases and the V segment lost 7 bases, leaving 6 bases of the junction unmatched. The germline gives CDR1 ENHRY, CDR2 SYGVKD. Here the CDR3 DNA reads TGTGCCATCAAGGGGGCTCGTAGCACTGAAGCTTTCTTT. Its protein is CAIKGARSTEAFF.

V gene TRBV5-1 combines with J gene TRBJ2-7, with D possibly being TRBD1 (6 bases). This CDR3 has 15 residues. V lost 0 bases and J 3 bases, leaving 13 bases between the germline ends. The germline V gene has CDR1 SGHRS and CDR2 YFSETQ. CDR3 residues: CASSLVDSLNYEQYF. The DNA for the CDR3 is TGCGCCAGCAGCTTGGTGGACAGCCTAAACTACGAGCAGTACTTC.